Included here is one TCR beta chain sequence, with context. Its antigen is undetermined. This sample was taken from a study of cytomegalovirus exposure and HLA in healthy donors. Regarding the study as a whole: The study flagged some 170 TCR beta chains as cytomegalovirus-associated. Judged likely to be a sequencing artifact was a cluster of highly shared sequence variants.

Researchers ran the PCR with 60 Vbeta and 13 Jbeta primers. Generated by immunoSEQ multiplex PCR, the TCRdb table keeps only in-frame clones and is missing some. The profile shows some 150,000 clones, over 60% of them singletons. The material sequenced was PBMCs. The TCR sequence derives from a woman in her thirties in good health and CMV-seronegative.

The CDR3 DNA follows: TGTGCCAGCAGCCATCTAGGGGCCTCCCCTTCCTACGAGCAGTACTTC. This encodes CASSHLGASPSYEQYF. The V gene is TRBV5-6, the J gene TRBJ2-7, with a weak D call TRBD1 (5 bases). Trimming stripped 4 bases from V and 1 base from J, with 18 bases between. Germline CDR1 and CDR2: SGHDT and YYEEEE. This CDR3 has 16 residues. Based on the CDR3 plus reference TRBV5-6 and TRBJ2-7, the full variable domain is DAGVTQSPTHLIKTRGQQVTLRCSPKSGHDTVSWYQQALGQGPQFIFQYYEEEERQRGNFPDRFSGHQFPNYSSELNVNALLLGDSALYLCASSHLGASPSYEQYFGPGTRLTVT.